The present T cell receptor (beta chain) was sequenced within a study of blood T cells in healthy people across ages. Points from the study as a whole: Strong correlation was found linking TCR beta diversity to naive T cell percentage.

The CDR3 contains 16 residues. Per germline, CDR1 SGHTA and CDR2 FQGNSA. J was trimmed by 0 bases and V by 5 bases; bases with no gene match: 1. Remarks on this clonotype: The antigen is not known.

Primed by a sample-barcoded 5' primer and a J-beta primer mix, a second PCR proceeded for roughly 7 to 12 cycles. Each cDNA molecule carried a tag from a template-switch adaptor that contained 12 random nucleotides. TCRdb re-analysed the 5' RACE reads in MiXCR, keeping a single row per CDR3 protein. The sample consists of 540,000 or so distinct CDR3 sequences, roughly 28% of them appearing once. The chain links TRBV7-2 to TRBJ2-1; 13 bases map to TRBD2. Material for sequencing was blood. This sequence originates from a woman in her seventies in good health. The CDR3, as DNA: TGTGCCAGCAGCACTAGCGGGGGGGCCTCCTACAATGAGCAGTTCTTC. Protein product: CASSTSGGASYNEQFF.